Listed here is a single TCR beta chain. Its target is not known. The data stem from a study of immune cell composition in non-small cell lung cancer. Study-level background: Lung adenocarcinoma or squamous carcinoma made up most tumours. Notes on the study in general: Squamous carcinomas (75%) more often had tumour-associated clones >0.5% than adenocarcinomas (approximately 35%). Lung adenocarcinomas had lower top 10 clone scores and clonality than squamous tumours.

CDR3 length: 19 amino acids. The V gene end was trimmed by 4 bases and the J gene end by 2 bases; junction bases not matched to a gene: 14. Germline V gene lookup returns CDR1 MGHRA and CDR2 YSYEKL. Measured with immunoSEQ multiplex PCR; TCRdb has only the in-frame clones, and not every one. The data contain some 1,200 clones, approximately 85% of them singletons. Frozen unsorted single-cell suspensions supplied the genomic DNA. Source material: lung tumor tissue. The chain is built from TRBV4-1 and TRBJ1-4, with 9 bases matching TRBD1. The receptor was derived from a human donor with non-small cell lung cancer. The CDR3 reads CASSRTPGQGLSTNEKLFF. CDR3 in DNA: TGCGCCAGCAGCCGGACTCCGGGACAGGGTTTATCCACTAATGAAAAACTGTTTTTT.